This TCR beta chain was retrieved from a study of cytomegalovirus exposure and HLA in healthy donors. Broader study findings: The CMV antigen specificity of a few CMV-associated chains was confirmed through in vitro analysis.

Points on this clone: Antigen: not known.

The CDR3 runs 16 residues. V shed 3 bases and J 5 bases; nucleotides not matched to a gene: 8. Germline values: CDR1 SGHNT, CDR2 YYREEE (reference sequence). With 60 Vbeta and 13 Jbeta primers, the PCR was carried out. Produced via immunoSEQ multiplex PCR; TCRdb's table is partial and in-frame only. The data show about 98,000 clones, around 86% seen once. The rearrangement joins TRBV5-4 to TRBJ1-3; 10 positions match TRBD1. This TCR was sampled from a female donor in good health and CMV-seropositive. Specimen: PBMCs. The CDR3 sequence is CASSSTLTGGRNTIYF. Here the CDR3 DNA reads TGTGCCAGCAGCTCGACTTTGACAGGGGGCAGAAACACCATATATTTT.